The 20 T cell receptor beta chains presented below share a single source sample, sequenced in a study of cytomegalovirus exposure and HLA in healthy donors. 13 Jbeta primers and 60 Vbeta primers were used for the PCR. Sequencing was performed with immunoSEQ multiplex PCR; in TCRdb, only in-frame clones are kept and a portion is missing. The table has about 110,000 clones, 80% to 85% seen once. Input material: PBMCs. These receptors all come from a woman aged 25 to 39 in good health and CMV-seronegative.

The chain carries TRBV27 and TRBJ2-7, with 10 bases identical to TRBD2. The germline V gene has CDR1 MNHEY and CDR2 SMNVEV (reference sequence). After removal of 2 bases from V and 8 bases from J, the junction contained 12 bases not matched to a gene. The CDR3 has 16 residues. The CDR3 is CASSLEGNLAGAKQYF. The CDR3 bases are TGTGCCAGCAGTTTAGAAGGGAACCTAGCGGGAGCAAAGCAGTACTTC.

This rearrangement joins TRBV9 to TRBJ2-3, with 7 bases fitting TRBD2. The CDR3 totals 16 residues. V was pared by 2 bases and J by 5 bases, with 11 bases of the junction left unmatched. The germline V gene encodes CDR1 SGDLS and CDR2 YYNGEE. The CDR3 sequence is CASSVAAGLELDTQYF. CDR3 DNA: TGTGCCAGCAGCGTGGCAGCGGGATTGGAGTTAGATACGCAGTATTTT.

On this clone itself: Germline and junction disagree at one end, which may indicate a read error. This chain joins TRBV5-1 and TRBJ2-5, with 12 bases matching TRBD1. CDR1 and CDR2 from the germline V gene are SGHRS and YFSETQ. This CDR3 has 14 amino acids. The CDR3 spells CASSLAGQGAKRDF. The DNA for the CDR3 is TGCGCCAGCAGCTTGGCGGGACAGGGGGCGAAAAGGGACTTC.

The table lists this clone with a few counts. The V gene is TRBV4-2, the J gene TRBJ2-1; 9 bases agree with TRBD1. The CDR3 totals 16 residues. CDR1 and CDR2 from the germline V gene are LGHNA and YNFKEQ. V dropped 0 bases and J dropped 7; count of bases not matched to a gene: 7. CDR3 loop: CASSQDPGQGFNEQFF. DNA of the CDR3: TGTGCCAGCAGCCAAGATCCGGGACAGGGATTTAATGAGCAGTTCTTC.

This chain links TRBV5-1 with TRBJ1-2, with 7 nucleotides matching TRBD1. This CDR3 contains 15 residues. V was clipped by 0 bases and J by 4 bases; unmatched bases: 6. From germline, CDR1 is SGHRS and CDR2 YFSETQ. DNA of the CDR3: TGCGCCAGCAGCTTGGCCAGGGGGAGTAGCTATGGCTACACCTTC. Translated, it gives CASSLARGSSYGYTF. Full variable domain (rest looked up from reference TRBV5-1 and TRBJ1-2): KAGVTQTPRYLIKTRGQQVTLSCSPISGHRSVSWYQQTPGQGLQFLFEYFSETQRNKGNFPGRFSGRQFSNSRSEMNVSTLELGDSALYLCASSLARGSSYGYTFGSGTRLTVV.

The chain uses TRBV5-1 and TRBJ2-2, with D perhaps TRBD1 (6 bases). This CDR3 is built from 14 residues. Trimming took off 7 bases at V and 5 bases at J, with 15 bases between the two ends. Germline V gene data show CDR1 as SGHRS and CDR2 as YFSETQ. CDR3 sequence: CASGRQDRTGELFF. The CDR3 DNA sequence: TGCGCCAGCGGACGACAGGATCGGACCGGGGAGCTGTTTTTT.

The CDR3, as DNA: TGTGCCAGCAGCAGGGGGCTAGGGACTGAAGCTTTCTTT. It specifies CASSRGLGTEAFF. This chain connects TRBV6-4 to TRBJ1-1, with TRBD1 identical over 8 bases. Germline trimming cut 6 bases from V and 5 bases from J; bases unmatched to any gene: 5. The germline CDR1 and CDR2 sequences are MRHNA and SNTAGT. This CDR3 is 13 amino acids long.

This chain links TRBV19 with TRBJ2-1; weak D call: TRBD2 (6 bases). The length of the CDR3 is 16 residues. Germline V gene sequence: CDR1 LNHDA, CDR2 SQIVND (reference sequence). The V and J ends lost 6 bases and 4 bases respectively, with 19 bases between them. CDR3 bases: TGTGCCAGTAGCGGGAGCGGGCCGATATTATACAATGAGCAGTTCTTC. Amino acids: CASSGSGPILYNEQFF. Combining the CDR3 with reference TRBV19 and TRBJ2-1 gives the whole variable domain DGGITQSPKYLFRKEGQNVTLSCEQNLNHDAMYWYRQDPGQGLRLIYYSQIVNDFQKGDIAEGYSVSREKKESFPLTVTSAQKNPTAFYLCASSGSGPILYNEQFFGPGTRLTVL.

Only one count was recorded for this clone. V usage is TRBV9 and J usage is TRBJ1-6; D call uncertain. Germline CDR1 reads SGDLS; CDR2 reads YYNGEE. The CDR3 is made up of 13 amino acids. V was cut by 4 bases and J by 7 bases, with 9 bases left in between. CDR3 nucleotides: TGTGCCAGCAGCTTCCGAGCCAATTCACCCCTCCACTTT. Its protein is CASSFRANSPLHF.

This clone has only a few counts. The chain recombines TRBV7-9 with TRBJ2-5; maybe TRBD2 (5 bases). The germline V gene encodes CDR1 SEHNR and CDR2 FQNEAQ (reference sequence). The CDR3 is 18 amino acids. Trimming took 1 base from V and 1 from J, leaving 19 bases between them. This CDR3 reads CASSLGGGAGQGQETQYF. CDR3 in DNA: TGTGCCAGCAGCTTAGGAGGCGGCGCGGGCCAAGGCCAAGAGACCCAGTACTTC. The variable domain in full, completed from reference TRBV7-9 and TRBJ2-5, reads DTGVSQNPRHKITKRGQNVTFRCDPISEHNRLYWYRQTLGQGPEFLTYFQNEAQLEKSRLLSDRFSAERPKGSFSTLEIQRTEQGDSAMYLCASSLGGGAGQGQETQYFGPGTRLLVL.

In this sample, this clone turned up a few times. The CDR3 sequence: CASSPGTGVTDTQYF. DNA for the CDR3: TGTGCCAGCTCACCGGGGACAGGGGTCACAGATACGCAGTATTTT. The gene calls are TRBV18 and TRBJ2-3, with 10 bases matching TRBD1. The germline V gene encodes CDR1 KGHSH and CDR2 LQKENI. The trim removed 3 bases at V and 2 bases at J, leaving 2 bases unmatched. This CDR3 is built from 15 residues.

The rearrangement uses TRBV6-1 and TRBJ2-7, with 9 nucleotides matching TRBD2. The CDR3 covers 15 residues. The V and J ends lost 3 bases and 0 bases, in that order; junction bases with no gene match: 3. Germline lookup yields CDR1 MNHNS and CDR2 SASEGT. The CDR3 DNA is TGTGCCAGCAGTGAGATTAGCGGGAGCTCCTACGAGCAGTACTTC. Translated: CASSEISGSSYEQYF.

The V call is TRBV5-4, the J call TRBJ1-1, with D perhaps TRBD1 (6 bases). Per the germline V gene, CDR1 is SGHNT and CDR2 is YYREEE (reference sequence). The CDR3 has 14 residues. V lost 4 bases to trimming and J lost 11 bases, with 21 bases between them. The DNA of the CDR3 is TGTGCCAGCAGCCATTACAGGGAAGGTTCCACGGCTTTCTTT. Its protein is CASSHYREGSTAFF.

The chain couples TRBV5-1 to TRBJ2-7, with 8 nucleotides matching TRBD1. V shed 4 bases, J shed 2 bases, and the junction held 5 bases outside the gene matches. The CDR3 spans 14 residues. Per the germline V gene, CDR1 is SGHRS and CDR2 is YFSETQ. CDR3 sequence: CASSPTGGPYEQYF. CDR3 DNA: TGCGCCAGCAGCCCCACAGGGGGGCCCTACGAGCAGTACTTC.

The J gene is TRBJ2-2, the V gene TRBV5-1; the D gene is possibly TRBD2 (5 bases). V lost 4 bases, J lost 1 base, and 14 bases lay in between. Germline V lookup: CDR1 SGHRS, CDR2 YFSETQ. The CDR3 spans 16 residues. CDR3 nucleotide sequence: TGCGCCAGCAGCCGCGACCCAGGAGGGAACACCGGGGAGCTGTTTTTT. Residues: CASSRDPGGNTGELFF.

The genes are TRBV5-4 and TRBJ2-3, with 7 bases aligning to TRBD2. The length of the CDR3 is 18 residues. The germline V gene encodes CDR1 SGHNT and CDR2 YYREEE (reference sequence). V lost 1 base and J lost 4; bases outside the gene matches: 15. This chain's CDR3 is CASSLRSGATTASDTQYF. CDR3 bases: TGTGCCAGCAGCTTGCGCAGCGGGGCCACTACCGCCTCAGATACGCAGTATTTT.

The gene calls are TRBV10-3 and TRBJ1-2; D is possibly TRBD1 (5 bases). Germline V lookup: CDR1 ENHRY, CDR2 SYGVKD. V dropped 4 bases and J dropped 0 bases, with 15 bases sitting between them. CDR3 length: 16 residues. CDR3 loop: CAISVYSPGTNYGYTF. The DNA for the CDR3 is TGTGCCATCAGTGTTTACTCTCCAGGGACTAACTATGGCTACACCTTC.

This chain joins TRBV15 and TRBJ1-3; 9 bases agree with TRBD1. This CDR3 region has 20 residues. The ends lost 0 bases at V and 0 bases at J; junction bases unmatched: 12. Per germline, CDR1 LNHNV and CDR2 YYDKDF (reference sequence). The CDR3 DNA reads TGTGCCACCAGCAGAGATTTATTGGGGACAGGGTTCCTCTCTGGAAACACCATATATTTT. It yields the protein CATSRDLLGTGFLSGNTIYF. Looking up the rest from reference TRBV15 and TRBJ1-3 gives the full variable domain: DAMVIQNPRYQVTQFGKPVTLSCSQTLNHNVMYWYQQKSSQAPKLLFHYYDKDFNNEADTPDNFQSRRPNTSFCFLDIRSPGLGDTAMYLCATSRDLLGTGFLSGNTIYFGEGSWLTVV.

This chain links TRBV6-1 with TRBJ1-4, with 11 bases that match TRBD1. This CDR3 region has 15 residues. Germline assignment: CDR1 MNHNS and CDR2 SASEGT. V dropped 4 bases and J dropped 6; count of bases not matched to a gene: 4. The CDR3 here is CASSVGTGGHEKLFF. In nucleotides, the CDR3 is TGTGCCAGCAGTGTCGGGACAGGGGGACATGAAAAACTGTTTTTT.

V and J are TRBV28 and TRBJ2-3; the match to TRBD2 covers 10 bases. The CDR3 is made up of 18 amino acids. The germline gives CDR1 MDHEN, CDR2 SYDVKM. V shed 5 bases, J shed 3 bases, and the junction held 14 bases outside the gene matches. The CDR3 region is CASSQLSLAGVRTDTQYF. Here the CDR3 DNA reads TGTGCCAGCAGTCAACTCAGCCTAGCGGGAGTAAGAACAGATACGCAGTATTTT.